These 10 T cell receptor beta chains share one sample of origin, sequenced in a study of blood T cell repertoires in COVID-19. Produced via immunoSEQ multiplex PCR; TCRdb's table is partial and in-frame only. Counted here are over 200,000 clones, around 88% occurring once; the ten biggest clones make up approximately 6%. The sample taken for sequencing was peripheral blood. The receptors derive from a man older than 75 with acute or convalescent COVID-19.

This chain uses TRBV5-1 with TRBJ1-1, with D maybe TRBD1 (5 bases). Germline CDR1 is SGHRS and CDR2 is YFSETQ. V lost 1 base to trimming and J lost 3 bases, with 16 bases between them. There are 16 residues in the CDR3. CDR3 in amino acids: CASSLWGDLEDTEAFF. The CDR3 DNA reads TGCGCCAGCAGCTTGTGGGGGGATTTGGAGGACACTGAAGCTTTCTTT. Based on the CDR3 plus reference TRBV5-1 and TRBJ1-1, the full variable domain is KAGVTQTPRYLIKTRGQQVTLSCSPISGHRSVSWYQQTPGQGLQFLFEYFSETQRNKGNFPGRFSGRQFSNSRSEMNVSTLELGDSALYLCASSLWGDLEDTEAFFGQGTRLTVV.

The genes are TRBV6-5 and TRBJ2-5; tentatively, D is TRBD2 (6 bases). This CDR3 contains 14 residues. Germline loops: CDR1 MNHEY, CDR2 SVGAGI. Trimming cost V 6 bases and J 9 bases, with 20 bases left between them. The chain's CDR3 is CASSVGWGPGAQYF. As DNA, the CDR3 is TGTGCCAGCAGCGTGGGCTGGGGTCCGGGGGCCCAGTACTTC.

The J gene is TRBJ2-1, the V gene TRBV3-1 (or the pseudogene TRBV3-2); the D gene is possibly TRBD2 (7 bases). V was trimmed by 0 bases and J by 12 bases, leaving 18 bases between them. Looked up from germline, CDR1 is LGHDT and CDR2 is YNNKEL (reference sequence). The CDR3 spans 15 residues. The CDR3: CASSQEAGATMTQFF. As DNA, the CDR3 is TGTGCCAGCAGCCAAGAGGCGGGGGCTACAATGACGCAGTTCTTC.

The chain carries TRBV27 and TRBJ2-5, with 7 bases identical to TRBD1. CDR1 is MNHEY and CDR2 is SMNVEV in the germline V gene (reference sequence). V shed 2 bases and J 5 bases; nucleotides not matched to a gene: 2. The length of the CDR3 is 13 residues. The CDR3 nucleotides read TGTGCCAGCAGTTTACAGGGGGACGAGACCCAGTACTTC. Its translation: CASSLQGDETQYF.

This chain joins TRBV6-6 and TRBJ2-1; tentative D call: TRBD2 (6 bases). Trimming shortened V by 2 bases and J by 5 bases, and 13 bases separated the two germline ends. CDR1 and CDR2 (germline): MNHNY, SVGAGI (reference sequence). This CDR3 has 15 residues. DNA of the CDR3: TGTGCCAGCAGTTACCAACTGACTAGTGACAATGAGCAGTTCTTC. Protein sequence: CASSYQLTSDNEQFF.

The CDR3 region has the DNA TGTGCCAGCAGCCTACAGGGTCCGGATAATTCACCCCTCCACTTT. Translating it yields CASSLQGPDNSPLHF. The gene calls are TRBV3-1 (or the pseudogene TRBV3-2) and TRBJ1-6, with D possibly TRBD1 on 6 matching bases. Between the trimmed V and J ends, which lost 4 bases and 5 bases, there was a span of 12 bases. This CDR3 contains 15 residues. CDR1 and CDR2 (germline): LGHDT, YNNKEL (reference sequence).

The V and J genes are TRBV27 and TRBJ2-6; D possibly corresponds to TRBD1 (7 bases). The germline gives CDR1 MNHEY, CDR2 SMNVEV (reference sequence). This CDR3 has 16 residues. The V gene lost 5 bases and the J gene lost 3 bases, with 14 bases spanning the gap. The CDR3: CASSRNRGGGANVLTF. CDR3 sequence (DNA): TGTGCCAGCAGTCGAAACAGGGGAGGTGGGGCCAACGTCCTGACTTTC.

The J gene is TRBJ2-7, the V gene TRBV5-1; D is perhaps TRBD2 (6 bases). The CDR3 covers 14 residues. The germline V gene encodes CDR1 SGHRS and CDR2 YFSETQ. Trimming stripped 1 base from V and 0 bases from J, with 8 bases between. CDR3 DNA: TGCGCCAGCAGCTTGTCCGGGAGCTCCTACGAGCAGTACTTC. It translates to CASSLSGSSYEQYF.

In its sample, this clone was seen once. The chain is built from TRBV5-6 and TRBJ1-4, with TRBD1 matching 7 bases. The CDR3 length is 15 residues. Losses at the gene ends were 5 bases for V and 8 bases for J; bases not matched to a gene: 12. Germline assignment: CDR1 SGHDT and CDR2 YYEEEE. CDR3 in amino acids: CASSRQGLGNEKLFF. CDR3 nucleotide sequence: TGTGCCAGCAGTCGACAGGGTTTAGGTAACGAAAAACTGTTTTTT. Combining the CDR3 with reference TRBV5-6 and TRBJ1-4 gives the whole variable domain DAGVTQSPTHLIKTRGQQVTLRCSPKSGHDTVSWYQQALGQGPQFIFQYYEEEERQRGNFPDRFSGHQFPNYSSELNVNALLLGDSALYLCASSRQGLGNEKLFFGSGTQLSVL.

The chain carries TRBV4-1 and TRBJ1-2, with D unclear. The length of the CDR3 is 14 residues. The germline V and J ends were trimmed by 0 bases and 1 base, with 6 bases remaining between them. The V gene's germline CDR1 is MGHRA and CDR2 YSYEKL. As DNA, the CDR3 is TGCGCCAGCAGCCAAGATCAGGATAACTATGGCTACACCTTC. Its protein is CASSQDQDNYGYTF.